The 10 T cell receptor beta chains below all came from one sample that was sequenced in a study of brain T cells in children with intractable seizures. Assay used: immunoSEQ multiplex PCR; TCRdb lists only in-frame clones, some missing. The table has hundreds of thousands of clones, more than 85% seen once. As for time point: blood from clinic visit 5 months post-surgery; TSC patient then seizure free. Material: peripheral blood, obtained about 5 months after surgery. The source of these receptors is a boy under two years old with tuberous sclerosis and intractable seizures.

The V and J genes are TRBV14 and TRBJ2-7; 7 bases map to TRBD2. The germline V gene has CDR1 SGHDN and CDR2 FVKESK. The CDR3 has 17 amino acids. The ends lost 1 base at V and 5 bases at J; junction bases unmatched: 14. The CDR3 loop reads CASSQGGGILRSHEQYF. The CDR3 DNA reads TGTGCCAGCAGCCAAGGGGGGGGTATCCTGCGGAGTCACGAGCAGTACTTC.

The gene calls are TRBV7-6 and TRBJ1-2, with D unresolved. The CDR3 covers 12 residues. V was shortened by 10 bases and J by 5 bases, with 14 bases between the two germline ends. Germline CDR1 SGHVS, CDR2 FNYEAQ. CDR3 residues: CAIVSEYYGYTF. Written as DNA, the CDR3 is TGTGCCATAGTTTCCGAATATTATGGCTACACCTTC.

This clone was seen only once. The J gene is TRBJ2-7, the V gene TRBV21-1; the DNA was not used to check the table's D call, TRBD1. TRBV21-1 is designated a pseudogene. The CDR3 is made up of 16 amino acids. CDR3 sequence: CASSKDWTGGSYEQYF. The CDR3 DNA reads as TGTGCCAGCAGCAAAGACTGGACAGGGGGGTCCTACGAGCAGTACTTC.

V usage is TRBV5-4 and J usage is TRBJ2-1; tentative D call: TRBD2 (6 bases). Looked up from germline, CDR1 is SGHNT and CDR2 is YYREEE (reference sequence). Trimming stripped 5 bases from V and 2 bases from J, with 14 bases between. The CDR3 sequence is 15 residues long. The CDR3 nucleotides read TGTGCCAGCAGGCCTGGGGGGACGGCCTACAATGAGCAGTTCTTC. Translating gives CASRPGGTAYNEQFF. Based on the CDR3 plus reference TRBV5-4 and TRBJ2-1, the full variable domain is ETGVTQSPTHLIKTRGQQVTLRCSSQSGHNTVSWYQQALGQGPQFIFQYYREEENGRGNFPPRFSGLQFPNYSSELNVNALELDDSALYLCASRPGGTAYNEQFFGPGTRLTVL.

The chain links TRBV5-1 to TRBJ2-2, with D hard to call. The CDR3 spans 14 residues. The germline V and J ends were trimmed by 0 bases and 4 bases, with 7 bases remaining between them. From germline, CDR1 is SGHRS and CDR2 YFSETQ. CDR3 loop: CASSLERATGELFF. CDR3 coding DNA: TGCGCCAGCAGCTTGGAGCGCGCCACCGGGGAGCTGTTTTTT.

This clone was seen a single time. The genes are TRBV24-1 and TRBJ2-3; 12 bases line up with TRBD2. V lost 3 bases, J lost 1 base, and 4 bases stayed unmatched. Germline V gene data show CDR1 as KGHDR and CDR2 as SFDVKD. This CDR3 has 17 amino acids. The DNA of the CDR3 is TGTGCCACCAGTGATCCTAGCGGGAGGGATGGCACAGATACGCAGTATTTT. Residues: CATSDPSGRDGTDTQYF.

The chain joins TRBV13 to TRBJ1-1; possible D gene TRBD1, 6 bases. This CDR3 spans 14 amino acids. Trimming shortened V by 6 bases and J by 3 bases, and 14 bases separated the two germline ends. The germline V gene encodes CDR1 PRHDT and CDR2 FYEKMQ (reference sequence). The CDR3 DNA reads as TGTGCCAGCAGACTTCAGGGGAGGGACACTGAAGCTTTCTTT. Translating it yields CASRLQGRDTEAFF.

A single count supports this clone. The rearrangement uses TRBV5-6 and TRBJ2-5, with 7 positions matching TRBD1. The germline gives CDR1 SGHDT, CDR2 YYEEEE. The CDR3 has 14 amino acids. Germline trimming cut 4 bases from V and 5 bases from J; bases unmatched to any gene: 8. CDR3 in amino acids: CASSLGGARETQYF. The CDR3 bases are TGTGCCAGCAGCCTAGGGGGCGCTCGGGAGACCCAGTACTTC. The full variable domain, its missing parts supplied by reference TRBV5-6 and TRBJ2-5, is DAGVTQSPTHLIKTRGQQVTLRCSPKSGHDTVSWYQQALGQGPQFIFQYYEEEERQRGNFPDRFSGHQFPNYSSELNVNALLLGDSALYLCASSLGGARETQYFGPGTRLLVL.

The table lists this clone with a count of one. This rearrangement joins TRBV18 to TRBJ2-5, with 10 bases that match TRBD1. After removal of 8 bases from V and 4 bases from J, the junction contained 7 bases not matched to a gene. CDR3 length: 14 amino acids. The germline V gene has CDR1 KGHSH and CDR2 LQKENI. Here the CDR3 DNA reads TGTGCCAGCCAGGACAGGGGGAGTGGAGAGACCCAGTACTTC. Its translation: CASQDRGSGETQYF.

This rearrangement joins TRBV11-3 to TRBJ1-1, with D unclear. In germline, CDR1 is SGHNT, CDR2 YENEEA. The CDR3 has 13 amino acids. Deletions cut 8 bases from V and 1 base from J, with 11 bases between. CDR3 nucleotide sequence: TGTGCCAGCGGCAGGCCGGGGAACACTGAAGCTTTCTTT. It yields the protein CASGRPGNTEAFF.